These T cell receptor beta chains were read from a single sample in a study of Graves' ophthalmopathy and Graves' hyperthyroidism. In TCRdb, the multiplex PCR reads were re-called with MiXCR into one record per CDR3 protein. The profile shows about 620,000 distinct CDR3 sequences, about 24% of them singletons. What was sequenced was peripheral blood. These receptors came from a woman under 30 with stable Graves' hyperthyroidism. Some clones in this sample may be carry-over from other donors' samples. The CDR3 runs from the conserved cysteine through the conserved F or W. D genes are given only for firm matches. Clone size appears in some rows only: once, few, many, or a class for an expanded clone.

many | TRBJ2-7 | TRBD2 | TRBV7-3 | TGTGCCAGCAGCCAGACCGGGACAGGGTGGACTAGCGGGAGAGACGAGCAGTACTTC | CASSQTGTGWTSGRDEQYF
many | TRBJ1-5 | TRBD1 | TRBV12-3/TRBV12-4 | TGTGCCAGCAGTAGGGGACAGGGGGCAGGTCAGCCCCAGCATTTT | CASSRGQGAGQPQHF
many | TRBJ2-2 | . | TRBV7-8 | TGTGCCAGCAGCTTAGGTGTGATTGGCGGGGAGCTGTTTTTT | CASSLGVIGGELFF
many | TRBJ2-5 | . | TRBV27 | TGTGCCAGCAGTTTATCCTACCGGGACATAGTACAAGAGACCCAGTACTTC | CASSLSYRDIVQETQYF
. | TRBJ2-7 | . | TRBV5-5 | TGTGCCAGCAGCGTGGCGGGGTTCTCCTACGAGCAGTACTTC | CASSVAGFSYEQYF
. | TRBJ2-2 | . | TRBV7-2 | TGTGCCAGCAGAACCCCGATGGCTAACACCGGGGAGCTGTTTTTT | CASRTPMANTGELFF
many | TRBJ2-2 | TRBD2 | TRBV12-3/TRBV12-4 | TGTGCCAGCAGTGAAGGGACTAGCGATCGAACCGGGGAGCTGTTTTTT | CASSEGTSDRTGELFF
many | TRBJ1-5 | . | TRBV12-3/TRBV12-4 | TGTGCCAGCACAGACAGGATTAATCAGCCCCAGCATTTT | CASTDRINQPQHF
many | TRBJ2-7 | . | TRBV28 | TGTGCCAGCACCCTCGGCTACGAGCAGTACTTC | CASTLGYEQYF
many | TRBJ1-5 | . | TRBV28 | TGTGCCAGCAGTCGGGGGTCCGGCAATCAGCCCCAGCATTTT | CASSRGSGNQPQHF
many | TRBJ1-5 | . | TRBV6-1 | TGTGCCAGCAATGGTGGCAGTCGGAGGTACCAGCCCCAGCATTTT | CASNGGSRRYQPQHF
. | TRBJ1-5 | . | TRBV5-1 | TGCGCCAGCCGCTTAGGGGAGGGAAGGAATCAGCCCCAGCATTTT | CASRLGEGRNQPQHF
many | TRBJ1-2 | . | TRBV5-5 | TGTGCCAGCAGCTTCCCGGGCGTAGGGAATGGCTACACCTTC | CASSFPGVGNGYTF
many | TRBJ1-1 | . | TRBV9 | TGTGCCAGCAGCCGTCGGGCAATGGGCACTGAAGCTTTCTTT | CASSRRAMGTEAFF
many | TRBJ2-5 | . | TRBV15 | TGTGCCACCAGCAGCCGCCAGGGCCAAGAGACCCAGTACTTC | CATSSRQGQETQYF
. | TRBJ2-2 | . | TRBV9 | TGTGCCAGCAGTGGGGCAGGGGAGCTAAACACCGGGGAGCTGTTTTTT | CASSGAGELNTGELFF
many | TRBJ2-2 | . | TRBV7-3 | TGTGCCACCCGGAAGGGATCGAACACCGGGGAGCTGTTTTTT | CATRKGSNTGELFF
many | TRBJ1-5 | . | TRBV15 | TGTGCCACCAGCAGGGACCGCGTCGGAGGTCAGCCCCAGCATTTT | CATSRDRVGGQPQHF